Sequencing of this T cell receptor (beta chain) was carried out in a study of somatic mutations in cytotoxic T cells in rheumatoid arthritis. Findings and caveats of the study: Significant differences in CD8+ T-cell clonality were not found between rheumatoid arthritis patients and healthy controls (age-matched).

From germline, CDR1 is SNHLY and CDR2 FYNNEI. Trimming cost V 6 bases and J 5 bases, with 16 bases left between them. The CDR3 sequence is 14 residues long. Only one count was recorded for this clone. Its specificity is not known. The protocol was immunoSEQ multiplex PCR, while the TCRdb copy is restricted to in-frame clones and leaves out a portion. The sample holds tens of thousands of clones, around 80% seen once. Source material: CD8+ T cells sorted from blood. The TCR originated in an adult with rheumatoid arthritis. V gene TRBV2 combines with J gene TRBJ1-1; D is unresolved. DNA for the CDR3: TGTGCCAGCAGCCCCACCCTAGCTGGGACTGAAGCTTTCTTT. Residues: CASSPTLAGTEAFF. The full variable domain, completed using reference TRBV2 and TRBJ1-1, is EPEVTQTPSHQVTQMGQEVILRCVPISNHLYFYWYRQILGQKVEFLVSFYNNEISEKSEIFDDQFSVERPDGSNFTLKIRSTKLEDSAMYFCASSPTLAGTEAFFGQGTRLTVV.